The 26 T cell receptor beta chains reported below all come from one sample, sequenced in a study of cytomegalovirus exposure and HLA in healthy donors. The PCR made use of 60 Vbeta and 13 Jbeta primers. Generated by immunoSEQ multiplex PCR, the TCRdb table keeps only in-frame clones and is missing some. The sample has roughly 120,000 clones; about 79% are singletons. Sequencing was done on a sample of PBMCs. All receptors derive from a man in his late teens or twenties in good health and CMV-seronegative.

J is TRBJ1-1 and V is TRBV29-1; TRBD1 might be the D (5 bases). CDR1 SQVTM and CDR2 ANQGSEA come from the germline V gene. The CDR3 has 14 residues. Trimming took off 7 bases at V and 1 base at J, with 16 bases between the two ends. This chain's CDR3 is CSALGGTGNTEAFF. CDR3 bases: TGCAGCGCCCTGGGGGGGACGGGGAACACTGAAGCTTTCTTT. Full variable domain (missing parts from reference TRBV29-1 and TRBJ1-1): SAVISQKPSRDICQRGTSLTIQCQVDSQVTMMFWYRQQPGQSLTLIATANQGSEATYESGFVIDKFPISRPNLTFSTLTVSNMSPEDSSIYLCSALGGTGNTEAFFGQGTRLTVV.

V and J are TRBV6-1 and TRBJ2-7, with a possible D match to TRBD2 (6 bases). This CDR3 region has 13 residues. The V end was cut by 5 bases, the J end by 4 bases, with 12 bases between. Germline V gene data show CDR1 as MNHNS and CDR2 as SASEGT. CDR3 nucleotide sequence: TGTGCCAGCAGTTGGGACTTGGCATACGAGCAGTACGTC. This codes for CASSWDLAYEQYV.

This chain links TRBV15 with TRBJ2-1; 11 bases agree with TRBD2. The germline gives CDR1 LNHNV, CDR2 YYDKDF (reference sequence). The CDR3 is made up of 19 amino acids. Trimming removed 1 base from V and 8 bases from J; junction bases left unmatched: 16. The CDR3 DNA reads as TGTGCCACCAGCAGAGGCCAACCCGAAACTAGCGGGAGACGGGATGAGCAGTTCTTC. This gives the protein CATSRGQPETSGRRDEQFF.

CDR3 amino acids: CASSPTRFNQPQHF. The CDR3 DNA follows: TGTGCCAGCAGCCCCACTCGGTTCAATCAGCCCCAGCATTTT. The V call is TRBV7-9, the J call TRBJ1-5; D gene ambiguous. Trimming removed 5 bases from V and 3 bases from J, with 11 bases in between. From germline, CDR1 is SEHNR and CDR2 FQNEAQ (reference sequence). The CDR3 runs 14 residues.

This clone was detected only a few times. This chain connects TRBV21-1 to TRBJ1-1; the D call in the table, TRBD1, was not verified against the DNA. TRBV21-1 is designated a pseudogene. The CDR3 contains 14 residues. The CDR3 loop reads CASSTGQGYTEAFF. Written as DNA, the CDR3 is TGTGCCAGCAGCACCGGACAGGGCTACACTGAAGCTTTCTTT.

The V call is TRBV7-2, the J call TRBJ1-5, with 7 bases fitting TRBD1. Losses at the gene ends were 4 bases for V and 0 bases for J; bases not matched to a gene: 0. Germline V gene sequence: CDR1 SGHTA, CDR2 FQGNSA. This CDR3 comprises 14 residues. CDR3 bases: TGTGCCAGCAGCTGGGACAGTAGCAATCAGCCCCAGCATTTT. This gives the protein CASSWDSSNQPQHF.

This clone occurred a few times. The rearrangement uses TRBV27 and TRBJ1-5; 7 bases fit TRBD1. This CDR3 comprises 14 residues. Germline V gene sequence: CDR1 MNHEY, CDR2 SMNVEV (reference sequence). The trim removed 3 bases at V and 4 bases at J, leaving 3 bases unmatched. CDR3 nucleotide sequence: TGTGCCAGCAGTTTTTCCAGGGGGAATCAGCCCCAGCATTTT. It specifies CASSFSRGNQPQHF.

DNA for the CDR3: TGTGCCAGCAGCGTAGCGCTCTTCGCGGGGTTTACGAACACCGGGGAGCTGTTTTTT. Its translation: CASSVALFAGFTNTGELFF. J is TRBJ2-2 and V is TRBV9; possibly TRBD2 for D (6 bases). Trimming removed 0 bases from V and 0 bases from J, with 18 bases in between. Germline CDR1 is SGDLS and CDR2 is YYNGEE. The CDR3 spans 19 residues.

The chain recombines TRBV5-1 with TRBJ2-1, with TRBD1 matching over 9 bases. V lost 4 bases and J lost 9; bases outside the gene matches: 8. Germline V gene data show CDR1 as SGHRS and CDR2 as YFSETQ. CDR3 length equals 14 residues. Here the CDR3 DNA reads TGCGCCAGCAGCGTGGACAGGGGCGAGGGTGAGCAGTTCTTC. It encodes CASSVDRGEGEQFF. The variable domain in full, with the rest retrieved from reference TRBV5-1 and TRBJ2-1, is KAGVTQTPRYLIKTRGQQVTLSCSPISGHRSVSWYQQTPGQGLQFLFEYFSETQRNKGNFPGRFSGRQFSNSRSEMNVSTLELGDSALYLCASSVDRGEGEQFFGPGTRLTVL.

The chain is built from TRBV6-1 and TRBJ1-2, with 7 bases identical to TRBD1. The CDR3 consists of 14 residues. Germline V gene data show CDR1 as MNHNS and CDR2 as SASEGT. The V segment lost 4 bases and the J segment 6 bases; nucleotides outside the gene matches: 8. The CDR3 nucleotides are TGTGCCAGCAGTGCACTGGGACAGTTTCATGGCTACACCTTC. Encoded protein: CASSALGQFHGYTF.

This clone was counted between two and nine times. The chain has TRBV28 and TRBJ2-1; 9 nucleotides line up with TRBD2. Germline V gene sequence: CDR1 MDHEN, CDR2 SYDVKM. The CDR3 loop spans 14 amino acids. After removal of 5 bases from V and 6 bases from J, the junction contained 5 bases not matched to a gene. CDR3 coding DNA: TGTGCCAGCAGTAAGAGTAGCGGGAGCAATGAGCAGTTCTTC. Translating it yields CASSKSSGSNEQFF.

DNA for the CDR3: TGCAGCGTTGAGGGGGGGGACTCCTACGAGCAGTACTTC. It specifies CSVEGGDSYEQYF. This sequence joins TRBV29-1 and TRBJ2-7; TRBD2 aligns across 7 bases. Germline V gene lookup returns CDR1 SQVTM and CDR2 ANQGSEA. The ends lost 3 bases at V and 0 bases at J; junction bases unmatched: 2. The length of the CDR3 is 13 residues.

This sequence joins TRBV28 and TRBJ2-1; 13 bases line up with TRBD2. Germline CDR1 and CDR2: MDHEN and SYDVKM. The CDR3 has 16 residues. J gave up 10 bases and V 6 bases, and 12 bases lay outside the gene matches. CDR3 residues: CASSHTGLAGRVEQFF. In nucleotides, the CDR3 is TGTGCCAGCAGCCACACGGGACTAGCGGGACGTGTCGAGCAGTTCTTC.

CDR3 residues: CASSQDIGLAGYYSGANVLTF. DNA of the CDR3: TGTGCCAGCAGCCAAGACATAGGACTAGCGGGATATTACTCTGGGGCCAACGTCCTGACTTTC. The genes are TRBV14 and TRBJ2-6, with 12 bases matching TRBD2. CDR1 SGHDN and CDR2 FVKESK come from the germline V gene. The CDR3 contains 21 residues. Unmatched junction bases numbered 9, after V lost 0 bases and J lost 0 bases. The whole variable domain, filled in from reference TRBV14 and TRBJ2-6, reads EAGVTQFPSHSVIEKGQTVTLRCDPISGHDNLYWYRRVMGKEIKFLLHFVKESKQDESGMPNNRFLAERTGGTYSTLKVQPAELEDSGVYFCASSQDIGLAGYYSGANVLTFGAGSRLTVL.

About this clone: This CDR3 is also generated by other DNA sequences in the sample. The chain employs TRBV5-1 and TRBJ2-3, with 12 nucleotides matching TRBD2. Germline lookup yields CDR1 SGHRS and CDR2 YFSETQ. The J segment lost 0 bases and the V segment lost 2 bases, leaving 7 bases of the junction unmatched. The CDR3 has 18 amino acids. CDR3 bases: TGCGCCAGCAGCTTAGCACTAGCGGGAGGTCCTAGCACAGATACGCAGTATTTT. Its translation is CASSLALAGGPSTDTQYF.

This clone was observed a handful of times. This chain connects TRBV19 to TRBJ2-2, with TRBD1 identical over 8 bases. The V and J ends lost 4 bases and 8 bases, in that order; junction bases with no gene match: 12. The CDR3 runs 16 residues. Germline values: CDR1 LNHDA, CDR2 SQIVND (reference sequence). The CDR3 here is CASSNTGTGLDGELFF. The CDR3 DNA is TGTGCCAGTAGTAATACCGGGACAGGCCTCGATGGGGAGCTGTTTTTT.

The chain combines TRBV30 with TRBJ1-6; D is uncertain. CDR3 length: 12 residues. The V gene lost 3 bases and the J gene lost 7 bases, with 7 bases spanning the gap. In germline, CDR1 is GTSNPN, CDR2 SVGIG (reference sequence). As DNA, the CDR3 is TGTGCCTGGAGCTCCAGGAATTCACCCCTCCACTTT. Its translation: CAWSSRNSPLHF. The full variable domain, its missing parts supplied by reference TRBV30 and TRBJ1-6, is SQTIHQWPATLVQPVGSPLSLECTVEGTSNPNLYWYRQAAGRGLQLLFYSVGIGQISSEVPQNLSASRPQDRQFILSSKKLLLSDSGFYLCAWSSRNSPLHFGNGTRLTVT.

CDR3 region: CASSLLETSSGYEQYF. CDR3 nucleotides: TGTGCCAGCAGCTTACTCGAGACGTCTTCGGGCTACGAGCAGTACTTC. The chain employs TRBV11-2 and TRBJ2-7; no definite D call. Between the trimmed V and J ends, which lost 2 bases and 3 bases, there was a span of 17 bases. The CDR3 has 16 amino acids. The germline CDR1 and CDR2 sequences are SGHAT and FQNNGV.

J is TRBJ2-1 and V is TRBV5-1; D is unclear. V was pared by 0 bases and J by 9 bases, with 16 bases between. Per germline, CDR1 SGHRS and CDR2 YFSETQ. CDR3 length: 15 residues. The CDR3 region has the DNA TGCGCCAGCAGCTTGGCTCTATTTTCTACTGTTGAGCAGTTCTTC. Translated: CASSLALFSTVEQFF.

The gene calls are TRBV7-9 and TRBJ2-4; 9 nucleotides agree with TRBD1. The CDR3 totals 18 residues. J gave up 1 base and V 0 bases, and 7 bases lay outside the gene matches. In germline, CDR1 is SEHNR, CDR2 FQNEAQ (reference sequence). The CDR3 loop reads CASSLAEGQGVAKNIQYF. The CDR3 DNA sequence: TGTGCCAGCAGCTTAGCCGAGGGACAGGGAGTCGCCAAAAACATTCAGTACTTC.

This clone was recorded only once. The rearrangement links TRBV5-5 to TRBJ1-2; D unclear. CDR1 and CDR2 from the germline V gene are SGHKS and YYEKEE (reference sequence). V gave up 4 bases and J gave up 7 bases, with 20 bases separating them. This CDR3 has 15 residues. CDR3: CASSRLVVPSTGYTF. The CDR3 nucleotides are TGTGCCAGCAGCCGCCTAGTGGTCCCCTCGACTGGCTACACCTTC.

The chain has TRBV6-1 and TRBJ1-5; TRBD1 is a possible D gene (6 bases). This CDR3 spans 15 amino acids. Germline CDR1 MNHNS, CDR2 SASEGT. Trimming took 6 bases from V and 0 from J, leaving 12 bases between them. DNA for the CDR3: TGTGCCAGCAGCGAGACAGGTCTTAGCAATCAGCCCCAGCATTTT. Translated: CASSETGLSNQPQHF.

The chain carries TRBV27 and TRBJ2-7; possibly TRBD1 for D (7 bases). Germline V CDR1 and CDR2: MNHEY, SMNVEV (reference sequence). The CDR3 covers 16 residues. V lost 0 bases and J lost 3, with 15 bases in between. In DNA form, the CDR3 reads TGTGCCAGCAGTTTATCATCGTCAGGGGGGTACTACGAGCAGTACTTC. Protein: CASSLSSSGGYYEQYF.

The chain joins TRBV2 to TRBJ1-1, with a possible D match to TRBD1 (5 bases). V was pared by 9 bases and J by 1 base, with 12 bases between. There are 13 residues in the CDR3. Germline V gene data show CDR1 as SNHLY and CDR2 as FYNNEI. CDR3 residues: CARGTGGNTEAFF. The CDR3 bases are TGTGCCAGAGGAACCGGGGGGAACACTGAAGCTTTCTTT. Full variable domain (remainder filled in from reference TRBV2 and TRBJ1-1): EPEVTQTPSHQVTQMGQEVILRCVPISNHLYFYWYRQILGQKVEFLVSFYNNEISEKSEIFDDQFSVERPDGSNFTLKIRSTKLEDSAMYFCARGTGGNTEAFFGQGTRLTVV.

The chain links TRBV10-1 to TRBJ2-1, with a weak D call TRBD2 (6 bases). Germline assignment: CDR1 WNHNN and CDR2 SYGVQD (reference sequence). With 0 bases removed from V and 3 bases from J, the gap between germline ends came to 12 bases. The CDR3 contains 16 residues. CDR3 sequence: CASSESGGYDYNEQFF. The DNA for the CDR3 is TGCGCCAGCAGTGAGTCGGGGGGATATGACTACAATGAGCAGTTCTTC.

In its sample, this clone was seen a few times. This chain joins TRBV6-5 and TRBJ1-5; D not resolved. Germline V gene data show CDR1 as MNHEY and CDR2 as SVGAGI. The length of the CDR3 is 13 residues. Trimming cost V 5 bases and J 7 bases, with 12 bases left between them. DNA for the CDR3: TGTGCCAGCAGTCAGAGGGCGGGGCAGCCCCAGCATTTT. It codes for CASSQRAGQPQHF.